The rows below give T cell receptor beta chains drawn from one sample of a study of blood T cell repertoires in COVID-19. Assay: immunoSEQ multiplex PCR; the TCRdb copy retains only in-frame clones and omits some. Of about 200,000 clones in the sample, 86% were seen once. The specimen was PBMCs or T cells enriched from blood (not recorded which). These receptors originate from a woman in her thirties or forties with acute COVID-19. Each CDR3 is given with its conserved first and last residue. Each record gives: J gene, V gene, CDR3 protein.

J: TRBJ1-5; V: TRBV18; CDR3: CASSPGGGSQPQHF
J: TRBJ1-1; V: TRBV6-4; CDR3: CASSDGGWGSGTEAFF
J: TRBJ1-1; V: TRBV7-9; CDR3: CASSSTRDTEAFF
J: TRBJ2-3; V: TRBV3-1/TRBV3-2; CDR3: CASSARKPQAGTDTQYF
J: TRBJ2-6; V: TRBV11-1; CDR3: CASSLSGVGANVLTF
J: TRBJ2-1; V: TRBV5-1; CDR3: CASSYSPGQGTGTSQFF
J: TRBJ1-2; V: TRBV28; CDR3: CASSLPTYGYTF
J: TRBJ2-1; V: TRBV19; CDR3: CASSMGGSSYNEQFF
J: TRBJ1-1; V: TRBV18; CDR3: CASSPSGHTEAFF
J: TRBJ2-1; V: TRBV30; CDR3: CAWSVQGPPGEQFF
J: TRBJ2-5; V: TRBV28; CDR3: CASSSPTGSGETQYF
J: TRBJ2-3; V: TRBV5-6; CDR3: CASSFSGRATDTQYF
J: TRBJ2-5; V: TRBV6-6; CDR3: CASSSDRLIQETQYF
J: TRBJ2-4; V: TRBV25-1; CDR3: CASSEYNAGLAKNIQYF
J: TRBJ2-1; V: TRBV28; CDR3: CASSPLFPEQFF
J: TRBJ2-1; V: TRBV7-3; CDR3: CASSRGTSGSLGEQFF
J: TRBJ1-1; V: TRBV5-6; CDR3: CASSLGTGDTEAFF
J: TRBJ1-3; V: TRBV2; CDR3: CASARFLSGNTIYF
J: TRBJ2-5; V: TRBV14; CDR3: CASSRQSELTKTETQYF
J: TRBJ1-2; V: TRBV7-8; CDR3: CASSLTTTGRPNYGYTF
J: TRBJ1-5; V: TRBV28; CDR3: CASSTSQRHQPQHF
J: TRBJ1-5; V: TRBV12-1; CDR3: CASSSNKPGCDQPQHF
J: TRBJ1-1; V: TRBV12-3/TRBV12-4; CDR3: CASSPTGYPEAFF
J: TRBJ2-2; V: TRBV24-1; CDR3: CATSGTGTAGELFF
J: TRBJ1-1; V: TRBV4-1; CDR3: CASSRLPRGMNTEAFF
J: TRBJ2-7; V: TRBV6-5; CDR3: CATIQGDQTYEQYF
J: TRBJ2-1; V: TRBV18; CDR3: CASSPKRTEPNEQFF
J: TRBJ1-4; V: TRBV5-1; CDR3: CASSLAIGGANEKLFF
J: TRBJ2-2; V: TRBV6-5; CDR3: CASSLGGSGELFF
J: TRBJ2-5; V: TRBV7-2; CDR3: CASSPLAGAGGGETQYF
J: TRBJ2-5; V: TRBV12-3/TRBV12-4; CDR3: CASSWGTSGRFHF
J: TRBJ1-2; V: TRBV2; CDR3: CASRRGGGYTF
J: TRBJ2-6; V: TRBV3-1/TRBV3-2; CDR3: CASSQGSGPGHSGANVLTF
J: TRBJ1-4; V: TRBV11-2; CDR3: CASSLEGTGLNEKLFF
J: TRBJ1-3; V: TRBV27; CDR3: CASSSLGGYSGNTIYF
J: TRBJ2-7; V: TRBV11-2; CDR3: CASSFQRTSDLQQYF
J: TRBJ1-4; V: TRBV7-2; CDR3: CASSAKTGNYEKLFF
J: TRBJ2-4; V: TRBV7-2; CDR3: CASSLEGGSLLAKNIQYF
J: TRBJ1-2; V: TRBV18; CDR3: CASSPLGGGYTF
J: TRBJ1-2; V: TRBV7-8; CDR3: CASSPDRGRSGYTF
J: TRBJ2-1; V: TRBV7-9; CDR3: CASSPGALSYNEQFF
J: TRBJ2-1; V: TRBV30; CDR3: CAWRRGLAGAPRPEQFF
J: TRBJ2-1; V: TRBV19; CDR3: CASSRHERYNEQFF
J: TRBJ2-7; V: TRBV19; CDR3: CASSQLAGNEQYF
J: TRBJ2-2; V: TRBV7-3; CDR3: CASSLLAGGELFF
J: TRBJ2-7; V: TRBV11-3; CDR3: CASSLDWGLAGGLYEQYF
J: TRBJ1-1; V: TRBV28; CDR3: CASSLNVRTEAFF
J: TRBJ2-7; V: TRBV28; CDR3: CASSSPLAGAYEQYF
J: TRBJ2-7; V: TRBV29-1; CDR3: CSAVKQGPGEQYF
J: TRBJ2-6; V: TRBV27; CDR3: CASSGLGRISGANVLTF
J: TRBJ2-1; V: TRBV9; CDR3: CASSPRGAGSSERSYNEQFF
J: TRBJ1-2; V: TRBV11-2; CDR3: CASSPQANYGYTF
J: TRBJ2-3; V: TRBV6-2/TRBV6-3; CDR3: CASSYNRGGADTQYF
J: TRBJ2-2; V: TRBV14; CDR3: CASSSFLGQNTGELFF
J: TRBJ2-2; V: TRBV7-3; CDR3: CASSPTGLAGDSGELFF
J: TRBJ2-7; V: TRBV10-1; CDR3: CASSDGLFPPEQYF
J: TRBJ2-3; V: TRBV5-1; CDR3: CASRWEVSTDTQYF
J: TRBJ1-1; V: TRBV11-3; CDR3: CASSPHRDTEAFF
J: TRBJ1-6; V: TRBV3-1/TRBV3-2; CDR3: CASSQAPGSPLHF